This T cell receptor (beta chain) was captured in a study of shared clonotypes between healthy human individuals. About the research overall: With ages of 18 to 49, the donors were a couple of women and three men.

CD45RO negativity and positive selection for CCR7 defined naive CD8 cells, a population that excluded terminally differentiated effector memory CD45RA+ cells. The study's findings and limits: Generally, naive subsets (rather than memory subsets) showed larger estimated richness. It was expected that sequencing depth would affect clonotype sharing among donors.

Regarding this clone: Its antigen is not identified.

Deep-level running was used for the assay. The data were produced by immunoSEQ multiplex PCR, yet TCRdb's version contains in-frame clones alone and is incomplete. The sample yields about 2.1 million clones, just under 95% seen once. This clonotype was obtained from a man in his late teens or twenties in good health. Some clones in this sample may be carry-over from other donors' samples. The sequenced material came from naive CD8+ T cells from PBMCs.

The CDR3 spells CASSLWVGLFNEQFF. In DNA, the CDR3 is TGTGCCAGCAGCTTATGGGTAGGGCTATTTAATGAGCAGTTCTTC. This rearrangement joins TRBV7-9 to TRBJ2-1; the D is unclear. Deletions cut 2 bases from V and 7 bases from J, with 15 bases between. The CDR3 runs to 15 residues. CDR1 and CDR2 from the germline V gene are SEHNR and FQNEAQ (reference sequence).